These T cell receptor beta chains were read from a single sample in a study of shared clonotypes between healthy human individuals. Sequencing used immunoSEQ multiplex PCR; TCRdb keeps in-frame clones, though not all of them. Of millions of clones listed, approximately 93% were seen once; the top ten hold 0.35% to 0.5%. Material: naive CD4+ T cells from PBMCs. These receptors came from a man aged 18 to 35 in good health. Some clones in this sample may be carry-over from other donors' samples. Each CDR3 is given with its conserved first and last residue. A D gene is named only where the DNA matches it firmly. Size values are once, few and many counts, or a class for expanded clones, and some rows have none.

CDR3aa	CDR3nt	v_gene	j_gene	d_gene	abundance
CASSFREVPYEQYF	TGTGCCAGCAGCTTCCGGGAGGTACCCTACGAGCAGTACTTC	TRBV9	TRBJ2-7	TRBD2	-
CASSYAENTGELFF	TGTGCCAGCAGTTACGCGGAGAACACCGGGGAGCTGTTTTTT	TRBV6-5	TRBJ2-2	-	-
CSVDRPGGGTDTQYF	TGCAGCGTTGATCGGCCAGGAGGAGGCACAGATACGCAGTATTTT	TRBV29-1	TRBJ2-3	-	-
CASSLVVATTDTQYF	TGTGCCAGCAGCTTAGTTGTTGCCACCACAGATACGCAGTATTTT	TRBV7-8	TRBJ2-3	-	-
CASSPDSDPYEQYF	TGTGCCAGCAGCCCCGACTCGGACCCCTACGAGCAGTACTTC	TRBV5-8	TRBJ2-7	-	-
CASSLGVAGAETQYF	TGCGCCAGCAGCTTGGGGGTAGCGGGAGCAGAGACCCAGTACTTC	TRBV5-1	TRBJ2-5	TRBD2	-
CASSYGGGMNTEAFF	TGTGCCAGCAGTTACGGGGGGGGAATGAACACTGAAGCTTTCTTT	TRBV28	TRBJ1-1	-	-
CASSQGSRTGYRNYEQYF	TGCGCCAGCAGCCAAGGGTCACGGACGGGATATCGGAACTACGAGCAGTACTTC	TRBV4-1	TRBJ2-7	-	-
CASSVGPNYGYTF	TGTGCCAGCAGCGTCGGACCTAACTATGGCTACACCTTC	TRBV9	TRBJ1-2	-	-
CASSLVTGSEQYF	TGTGCCAGCAGCTTAGTGACGGGTTCCGAGCAGTACTTC	TRBV7-7	TRBJ2-7	-	-
CASSQPRTGRYGYTF	TGCGCCAGCAGCCAACCTAGGACAGGGAGGTATGGCTACACCTTC	TRBV4-1	TRBJ1-2	TRBD1	-
CATQGFANTGELFF	TGTGCCACCCAGGGGTTCGCGAACACCGGGGAGCTGTTTTTT	TRBV7-2	TRBJ2-2	-	-
CASSLDRGSYNEQFF	TGTGCCAGCAGCTTGGATCGGGGTTCCTACAATGAGCAGTTCTTC	TRBV5-4	TRBJ2-1	-	once
CASSTKRSGQGIRHFPQPQHF	TGTGCCAGCAGTACTAAGCGATCGGGACAGGGGATCCGCCACTTCCCTCAGCCCCAGCATTTT	TRBV28	TRBJ1-5	TRBD1	-
CASSLRKAGVPCTQYF	TGTGCCAGCAGCTTACGGAAGGCAGGGGTCCCTTGTACGCAGTATTTT	TRBV11-2	TRBJ2-3	-	-
CATRLAAPYEQYF	TGTGCCACTCGACTAGCGGCCCCCTACGAGCAGTACTTC	TRBV27	TRBJ2-7	TRBD2	-
CASSSRAIGDTQYF	TGTGCCAGCAGCTCTAGGGCAATAGGTGATACGCAGTATTTT	TRBV7-3	TRBJ2-3	-	once
CASSFSALFQTGGYQPQHF	TGTGCCAGCAGTTTTAGCGCCTTGTTCCAGACAGGGGGCTATCAGCCCCAGCATTTT	TRBV28	TRBJ1-5	TRBD1	-
CASSLALGYFMGALEGREQYF	TGTGCCAGCAGCTTAGCGCTGGGATATTTTATGGGAGCCCTAGAAGGAAGGGAGCAGTACTTC	TRBV7-8	TRBJ2-7	-	-
CTGTSGNEQFF	TGCACCGGGACTAGCGGCAATGAGCAGTTCTTC	TRBV20-1	TRBJ2-1	TRBD2	once
CASSLGRDTEAFF	TGCGCCAGCAGCTTGGGGAGGGACACTGAAGCTTTCTTT	TRBV5-1	TRBJ1-1	-	-
CASSPFYHRDRTYEQYF	TGTGCCAGCAGTCCCTTCTACCACCGGGACAGAACCTACGAGCAGTACTTC	TRBV28	TRBJ2-7	TRBD1	-
CASSPDRNQPQHF	TGTGCCAGCTCGCCGGACAGGAATCAGCCCCAGCATTTT	TRBV18	TRBJ1-5	TRBD1	-
CASSRQENTEAFF	TGTGCCAGCAGCCGACAGGAGAACACTGAAGCTTTCTTT	TRBV14	TRBJ1-1	-	-
CASSEVWNSNQPQHF	TGTGCCAGCAGTGAAGTGTGGAATAGCAATCAGCCCCAGCATTTT	TRBV2	TRBJ1-5	-	-
CASSRGGSSGNTIYF	TGTGCCAGCAGTCGAGGAGGGAGCTCTGGAAACACCATATATTTT	TRBV14	TRBJ1-3	-	once
CASSGQGAGETQYF	TGTGCCAGTAGTGGACAGGGGGCGGGAGAGACCCAGTACTTC	TRBV19	TRBJ2-5	TRBD1	-
CASSFFRATTEAFF	TGTGCCAGCAGTTTTTTTAGGGCGACAACTGAAGCTTTCTTT	TRBV28	TRBJ1-1	-	-
CASSPVPGPNTGELFF	TGTGCCAGCAGTCCTGTTCCGGGCCCCAACACCGGGGAGCTGTTTTTT	TRBV7-6	TRBJ2-2	-	-
CASSHRGAYGYTF	TGTGCCAGCAGTCACAGGGGGGCTTATGGCTACACCTTC	TRBV27	TRBJ1-2	TRBD1	-
CASSPPGGGGEQYF	TGTGCCAGCAGCCCCCCCGGGGGCGGTGGCGAGCAGTACTTC	TRBV7-3	TRBJ2-7	-	-
CASSLPGVQETQYF	TGTGCCAGCAGCCTCCCTGGGGTCCAAGAGACCCAGTACTTC	TRBV5-6	TRBJ2-5	-	-
CASSLVGGETQYF	TGTGCCAGCAGCTTAGTGGGTGGAGAGACCCAGTACTTC	TRBV7-6	TRBJ2-5	-	-
CASSYQGNTEAFF	TGCGCCAGCAGTTACCAGGGGAACACTGAAGCTTTCTTT	TRBV10-2	TRBJ1-1	-	-
CASSLAPSGYSYEQYF	TGCGCCAGCAGCTTGGCCCCTAGCGGCTACTCCTACGAGCAGTACTTC	TRBV5-1	TRBJ2-7	TRBD2	-
CASSSYTNYGYTF	TGTGCCAGCAGTTCCTATACTAACTATGGCTACACCTTC	TRBV28	TRBJ1-2	-	-
CASSQGTSGQDTQYF	TGTGCCAGCAGCCAAGGGACTAGCGGTCAAGATACGCAGTATTTT	TRBV4-2	TRBJ2-3	TRBD2	-
CSVARVEVSDTQYF	TGCAGCGTGGCCCGGGTGGAGGTGTCAGATACGCAGTATTTT	TRBV29-1	TRBJ2-3	-	-
CASRPTYFGYEQYF	TGTGCCAGCAGGCCCACTTACTTTGGCTACGAGCAGTACTTC	TRBV6-6	TRBJ2-7	-	-
CSVVRLAGGEQYF	TGCAGCGTTGTGCGGCTAGCGGGAGGGGAGCAGTACTTC	TRBV29-1	TRBJ2-7	TRBD2	once
CATSRDRGRPETQYF	TGTGCCACCAGCAGAGATCGAGGTCGGCCCGAGACCCAGTACTTC	TRBV15	TRBJ2-5	-	-
CASSRALTGGPYEQYF	TGTGCCAGCAGTCGGGCGCTTACAGGGGGCCCCTACGAGCAGTACTTC	TRBV27	TRBJ2-7	TRBD1	once
CASSPRTGENTEAFF	TGTGCCAGCAGCCCCCGGACAGGCGAGAACACTGAAGCTTTCTTT	TRBV28	TRBJ1-1	TRBD1	-
CASRGQGVVTGELFF	TGTGCCAGCAGGGGACAGGGGGTTGTCACCGGGGAGCTGTTTTTT	TRBV28	TRBJ2-2	TRBD1	-
CASSLTPGSKNIQYF	TGTGCCAGCAGCTTGACTCCGGGCTCCAAAAACATTCAGTACTTC	TRBV7-3	TRBJ2-4	-	-
CATSRGQGATYEQYF	TGTGCCACCAGCCGCGGGCAGGGGGCTACCTACGAGCAGTACTTC	TRBV15	TRBJ2-7	TRBD1	-
CASSGLLAGYGNEQFF	TGTGCCAGCTCAGGTTTACTAGCGGGGTACGGCAATGAGCAGTTCTTC	TRBV9	TRBJ2-1	TRBD2	-
CSVVILAGAETQYF	TGCAGCGTCGTAATACTAGCGGGAGCAGAGACCCAGTACTTC	TRBV29-1	TRBJ2-5	TRBD2	-
CASSPPDTQGNYGYTF	TGTGCCAGCAGTCCGCCGGACACCCAAGGGAACTATGGCTACACCTTC	TRBV28	TRBJ1-2	-	-
CASSFTQEGEKLFF	TGTGCCAGCAGCTTTACCCAAGAGGGGGAAAAACTGTTTTTT	TRBV11-2	TRBJ1-4	-	-
CASSEFGSTGELFF	TGTGCCAGCAGTGAATTTGGGTCCACCGGGGAGCTGTTTTTT	TRBV6-1	TRBJ2-2	-	few
CASSFPGSDYNEQFF	TGTGCCAGCAGCTTCCCCGGGAGTGATTACAATGAGCAGTTCTTC	TRBV5-4	TRBJ2-1	-	-
CASRSQGRTPNEKLFF	TGTGCCAGCAGGTCACAGGGCAGAACGCCCAATGAAAAACTGTTTTTT	TRBV5-8	TRBJ1-4	-	-
CASSLGLAGTPGEFF	TGTGCCAGCAGTTTGGGACTAGCGGGAACTCCTGGGGAGTTCTTC	TRBV2	TRBJ2-1	TRBD2	-
CASSLRAAGPTGELFF	TGTGCCAGCAGCCTTAGGGCGGCAGGGCCCACCGGGGAGCTGTTTTTT	TRBV7-3	TRBJ2-2	-	-
CSGDDRRSTEAFF	TGCAGCGGCGATGACAGGAGGAGCACTGAAGCTTTCTTT	TRBV29-1	TRBJ1-1	-	few
CASSRTTTISYEQYF	TGTGCCAGCAGCCGAACAACTACAATCTCCTACGAGCAGTACTTC	TRBV6-5	TRBJ2-7	-	-